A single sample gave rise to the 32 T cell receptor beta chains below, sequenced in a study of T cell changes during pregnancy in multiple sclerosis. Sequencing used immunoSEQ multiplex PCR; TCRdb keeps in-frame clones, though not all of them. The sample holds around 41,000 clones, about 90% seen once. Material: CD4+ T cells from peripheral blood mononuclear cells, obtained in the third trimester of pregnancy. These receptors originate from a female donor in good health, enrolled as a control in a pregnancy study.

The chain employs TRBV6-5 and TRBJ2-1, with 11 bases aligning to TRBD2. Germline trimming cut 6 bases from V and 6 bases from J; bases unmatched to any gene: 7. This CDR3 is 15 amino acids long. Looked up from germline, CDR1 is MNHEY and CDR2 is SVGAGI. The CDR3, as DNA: TGTGCCAGCAGCTATCGACTAGCGGGACCCAATGAGCAGTTCTTC. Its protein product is CASSYRLAGPNEQFF.

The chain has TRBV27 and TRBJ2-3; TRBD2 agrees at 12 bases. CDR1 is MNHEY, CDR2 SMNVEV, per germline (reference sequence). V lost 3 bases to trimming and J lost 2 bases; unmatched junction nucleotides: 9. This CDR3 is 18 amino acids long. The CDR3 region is CASSLGLAGGPTTDTQYF. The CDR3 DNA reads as TGTGCCAGCAGTTTGGGGCTAGCGGGGGGGCCGACCACAGATACGCAGTATTTT.

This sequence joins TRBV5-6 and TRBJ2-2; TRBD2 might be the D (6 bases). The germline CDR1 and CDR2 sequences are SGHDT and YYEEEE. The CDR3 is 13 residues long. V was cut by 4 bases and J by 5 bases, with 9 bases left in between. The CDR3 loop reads CASSPGGTGELFF. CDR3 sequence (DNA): TGTGCCAGCAGCCCCGGAGGGACCGGGGAGCTGTTTTTT.

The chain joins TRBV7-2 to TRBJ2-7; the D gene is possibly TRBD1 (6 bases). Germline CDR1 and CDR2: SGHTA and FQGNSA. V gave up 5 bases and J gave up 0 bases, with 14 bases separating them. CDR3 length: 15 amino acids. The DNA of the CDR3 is TGTGCCAGCAGCCACCGGGACATAAGCTCCTACGAGCAGTACTTC. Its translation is CASSHRDISSYEQYF. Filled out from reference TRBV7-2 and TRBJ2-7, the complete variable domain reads GAGVSQSPSNKVTEKGKDVELRCDPISGHTALYWYRQSLGQGLEFLIYFQGNSAPDKSGLPSDRFSAERTGGSVSTLTIQRTQQEDSAVYLCASSHRDISSYEQYFGPGTRLTVT.

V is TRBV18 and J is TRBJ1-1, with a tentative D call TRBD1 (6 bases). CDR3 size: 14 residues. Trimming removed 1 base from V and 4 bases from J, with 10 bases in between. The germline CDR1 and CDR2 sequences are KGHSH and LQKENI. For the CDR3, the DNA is TGTGCCAGCTCACCACAGGGGGTCGTCACTGAAGCTTTCTTT. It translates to CASSPQGVVTEAFF.

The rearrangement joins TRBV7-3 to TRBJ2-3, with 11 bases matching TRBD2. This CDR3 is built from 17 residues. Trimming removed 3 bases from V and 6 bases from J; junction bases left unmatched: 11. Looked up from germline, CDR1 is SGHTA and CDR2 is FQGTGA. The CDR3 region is CASSLGFSGGGLDTQYF. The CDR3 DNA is TGTGCCAGCAGCTTGGGCTTTAGCGGGGGGGGTTTGGATACGCAGTATTTT.

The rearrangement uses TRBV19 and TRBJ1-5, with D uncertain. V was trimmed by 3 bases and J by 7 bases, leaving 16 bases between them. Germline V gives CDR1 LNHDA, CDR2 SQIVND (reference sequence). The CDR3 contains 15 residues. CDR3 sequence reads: CASSMSGVGGQPQHF. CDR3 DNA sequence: TGTGCCAGTAGTATGTCCGGGGTAGGCGGCCAGCCCCAGCATTTT.

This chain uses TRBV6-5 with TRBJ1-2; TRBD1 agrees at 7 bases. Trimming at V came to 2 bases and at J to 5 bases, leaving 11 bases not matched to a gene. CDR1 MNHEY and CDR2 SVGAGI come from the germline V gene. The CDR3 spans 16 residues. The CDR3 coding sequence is TGTGCCAGCAGTTACGATAGGACGACAGGGAGTTATGGCTACACCTTC. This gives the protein CASSYDRTTGSYGYTF.

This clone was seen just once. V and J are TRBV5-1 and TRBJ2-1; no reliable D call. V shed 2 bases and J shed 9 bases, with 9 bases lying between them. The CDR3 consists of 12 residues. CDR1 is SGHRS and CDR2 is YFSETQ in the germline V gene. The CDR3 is CASSFDTPEQFF. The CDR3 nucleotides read TGCGCCAGCAGCTTCGACACCCCTGAGCAGTTCTTC.

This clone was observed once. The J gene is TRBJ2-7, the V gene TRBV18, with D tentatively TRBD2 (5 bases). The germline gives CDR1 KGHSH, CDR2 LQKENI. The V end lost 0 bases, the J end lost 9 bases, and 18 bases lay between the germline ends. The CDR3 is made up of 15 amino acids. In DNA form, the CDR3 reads TGTGCCAGCTCACCACCGGGGAGCTCACTACGAGGGCAGTACTTC. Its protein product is CASSPPGSSLRGQYF.

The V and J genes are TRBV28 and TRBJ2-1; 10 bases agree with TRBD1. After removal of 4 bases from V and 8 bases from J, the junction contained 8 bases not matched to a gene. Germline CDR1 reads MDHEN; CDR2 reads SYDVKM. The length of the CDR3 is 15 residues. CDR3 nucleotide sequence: TGTGCCAGCAGTTCCTCTGCGACAGGGGGCCATGAGCAGTTCTTC. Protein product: CASSSSATGGHEQFF.

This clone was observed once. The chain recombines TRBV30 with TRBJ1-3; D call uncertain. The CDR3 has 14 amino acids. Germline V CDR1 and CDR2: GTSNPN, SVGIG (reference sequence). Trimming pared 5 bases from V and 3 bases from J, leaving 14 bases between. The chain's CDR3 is CAWAAGSNGNTIYF. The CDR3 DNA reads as TGTGCCTGGGCCGCGGGGAGTAATGGAAACACCATATATTTT.

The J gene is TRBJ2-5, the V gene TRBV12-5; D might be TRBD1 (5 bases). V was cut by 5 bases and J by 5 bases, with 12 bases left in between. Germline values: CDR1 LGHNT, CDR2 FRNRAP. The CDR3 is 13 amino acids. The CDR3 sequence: CASGGAWWETQYF. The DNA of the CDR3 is TGTGCTAGTGGTGGGGCATGGTGGGAGACCCAGTACTTC.

The CDR3 here is CASSGTASSYNEQFF. As DNA, the CDR3 is TGTGCCAGCAGCGGCACCGCGAGCTCCTACAATGAGCAGTTCTTC. This sequence joins TRBV9 and TRBJ2-1; D gene ambiguous. Germline V gene sequence: CDR1 SGDLS, CDR2 YYNGEE. Trimming left V 3 bases short and J 0 bases short, with 10 bases between. CDR3 length: 15 amino acids.

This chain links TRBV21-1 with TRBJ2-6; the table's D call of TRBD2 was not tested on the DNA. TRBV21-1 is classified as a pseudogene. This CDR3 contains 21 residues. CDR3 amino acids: CASSFHRGTLSLYSGANVLTF. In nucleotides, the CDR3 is TGTGCCAGCAGTTTCCATCGCGGGACTCTTAGTCTTTACTCTGGGGCCAACGTCCTGACTTTC.

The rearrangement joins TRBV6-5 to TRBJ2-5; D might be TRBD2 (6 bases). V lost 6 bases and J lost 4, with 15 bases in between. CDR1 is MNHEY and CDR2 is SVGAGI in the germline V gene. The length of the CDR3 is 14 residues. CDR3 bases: TGTGCCAGCAGGGGGGGTATCCAGGGAGAGACCCAGTACTTC. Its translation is CASRGGIQGETQYF.

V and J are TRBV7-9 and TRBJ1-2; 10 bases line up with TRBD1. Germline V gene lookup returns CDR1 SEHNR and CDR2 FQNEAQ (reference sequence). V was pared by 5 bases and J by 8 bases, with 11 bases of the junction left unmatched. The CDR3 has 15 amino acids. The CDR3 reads CASSLGRTGGYGYTF. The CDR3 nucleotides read TGTGCCAGCAGCCTCGGACGGACAGGGGGTTACGGCTACACCTTC.

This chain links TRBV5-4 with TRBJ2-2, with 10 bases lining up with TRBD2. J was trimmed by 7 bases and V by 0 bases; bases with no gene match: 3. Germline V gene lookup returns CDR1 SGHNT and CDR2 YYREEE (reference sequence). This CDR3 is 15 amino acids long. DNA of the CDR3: TGTGCCAGCAGCTTGGAACTAGCGGGACACGGGGAGCTGTTTTTT. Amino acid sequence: CASSLELAGHGELFF. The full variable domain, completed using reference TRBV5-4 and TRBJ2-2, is ETGVTQSPTHLIKTRGQQVTLRCSSQSGHNTVSWYQQALGQGPQFIFQYYREEENGRGNFPPRFSGLQFPNYSSELNVNALELDDSALYLCASSLELAGHGELFFGEGSRLTVL.

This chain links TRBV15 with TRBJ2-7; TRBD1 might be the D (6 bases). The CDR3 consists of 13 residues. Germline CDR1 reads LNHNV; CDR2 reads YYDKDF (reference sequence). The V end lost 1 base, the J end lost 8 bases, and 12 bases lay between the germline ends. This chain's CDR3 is CATSRGQGNKQYF. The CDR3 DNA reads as TGTGCCACCAGCAGAGGGCAGGGGAACAAGCAGTACTTC.

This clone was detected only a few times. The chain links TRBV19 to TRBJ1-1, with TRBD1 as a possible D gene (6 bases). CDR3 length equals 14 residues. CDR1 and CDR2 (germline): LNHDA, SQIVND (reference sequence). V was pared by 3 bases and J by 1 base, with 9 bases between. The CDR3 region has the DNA TGTGCCAGTAGTATTGGCAGGGGGAACACTGAAGCTTTCTTT. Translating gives CASSIGRGNTEAFF. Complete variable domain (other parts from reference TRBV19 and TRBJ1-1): DGGITQSPKYLFRKEGQNVTLSCEQNLNHDAMYWYRQDPGQGLRLIYYSQIVNDFQKGDIAEGYSVSREKKESFPLTVTSAQKNPTAFYLCASSIGRGNTEAFFGQGTRLTVV.

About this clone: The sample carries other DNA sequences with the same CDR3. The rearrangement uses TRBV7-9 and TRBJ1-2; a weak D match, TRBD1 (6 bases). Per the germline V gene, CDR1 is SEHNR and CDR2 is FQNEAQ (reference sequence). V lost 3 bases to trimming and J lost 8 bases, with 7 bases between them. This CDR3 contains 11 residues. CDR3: CASSLTGGYTF. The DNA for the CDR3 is TGTGCCAGCAGCTTGACAGGAGGCTACACCTTC.

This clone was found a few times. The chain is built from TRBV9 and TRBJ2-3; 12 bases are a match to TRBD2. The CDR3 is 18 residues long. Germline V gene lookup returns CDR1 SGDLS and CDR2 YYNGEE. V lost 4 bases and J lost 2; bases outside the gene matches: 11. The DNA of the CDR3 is TGTGCCAGCAGCCCGGGACTAGCGGGCTATGGGGACACAGATACGCAGTATTTT. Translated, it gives CASSPGLAGYGDTDTQYF.

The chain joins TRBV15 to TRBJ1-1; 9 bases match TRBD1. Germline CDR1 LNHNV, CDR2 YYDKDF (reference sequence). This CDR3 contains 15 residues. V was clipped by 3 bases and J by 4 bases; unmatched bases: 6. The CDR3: CATSRDRGRGTEAFF. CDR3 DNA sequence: TGTGCCACCAGCAGGGACAGGGGTAGGGGCACTGAAGCTTTCTTT.

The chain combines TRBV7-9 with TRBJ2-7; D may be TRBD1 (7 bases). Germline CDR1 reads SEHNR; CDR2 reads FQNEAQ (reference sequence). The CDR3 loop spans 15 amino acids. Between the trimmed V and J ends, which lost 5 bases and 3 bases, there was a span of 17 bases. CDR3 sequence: CASSPGGSRGYEQYF. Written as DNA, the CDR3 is TGTGCCAGCAGCCCAGGGGGGTCCCGAGGCTACGAGCAGTACTTC.

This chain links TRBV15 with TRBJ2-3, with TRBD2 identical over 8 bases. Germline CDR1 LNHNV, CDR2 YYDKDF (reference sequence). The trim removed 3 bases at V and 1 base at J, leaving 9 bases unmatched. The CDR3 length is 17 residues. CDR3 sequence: CATSSGTRSRGTDTQYF. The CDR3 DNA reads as TGTGCCACCAGCAGTGGGACTAGGAGTCGCGGCACAGATACGCAGTATTTT.

CDR3 in amino acids: CSVDPFSGRADTQYF. CDR3 in DNA: TGCAGCGTTGACCCCTTTAGCGGACGGGCAGATACGCAGTATTTT. The chain combines TRBV29-1 with TRBJ2-3, with a possible D match to TRBD2 (6 bases). Germline CDR1 SQVTM, CDR2 ANQGSEA. The length of the CDR3 is 15 residues. Trimming cost V 3 bases and J 4 bases, with 17 bases left between them.

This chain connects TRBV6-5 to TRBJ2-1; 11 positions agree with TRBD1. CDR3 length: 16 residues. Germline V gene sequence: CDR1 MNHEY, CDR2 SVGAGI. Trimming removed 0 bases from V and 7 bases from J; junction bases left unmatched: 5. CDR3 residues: CASSYSGTGGGNEQFF. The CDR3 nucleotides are TGTGCCAGCAGTTACTCCGGGACAGGGGGTGGAAATGAGCAGTTCTTC.

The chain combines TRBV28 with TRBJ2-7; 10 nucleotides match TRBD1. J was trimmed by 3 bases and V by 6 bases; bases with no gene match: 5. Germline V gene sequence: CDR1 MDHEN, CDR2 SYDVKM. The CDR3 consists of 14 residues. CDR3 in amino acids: CASRPGQGIYEQYF. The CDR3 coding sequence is TGTGCCAGCAGACCGGGACAGGGGATCTACGAGCAGTACTTC.

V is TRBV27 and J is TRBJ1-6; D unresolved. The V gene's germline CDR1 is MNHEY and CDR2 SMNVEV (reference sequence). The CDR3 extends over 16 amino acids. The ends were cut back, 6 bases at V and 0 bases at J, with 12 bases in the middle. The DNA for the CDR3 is TGTGCCAGCAGGAGCACCCGGGACTCCTATAATTCACCCCTCCACTTT. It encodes CASRSTRDSYNSPLHF.

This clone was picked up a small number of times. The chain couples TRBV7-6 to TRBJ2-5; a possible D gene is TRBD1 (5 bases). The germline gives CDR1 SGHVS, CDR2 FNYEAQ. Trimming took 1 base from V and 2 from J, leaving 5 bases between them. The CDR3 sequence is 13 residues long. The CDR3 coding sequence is TGTGCCAGCAGCTTAGGGACACAAGAGACCCAGTACTTC. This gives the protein CASSLGTQETQYF.

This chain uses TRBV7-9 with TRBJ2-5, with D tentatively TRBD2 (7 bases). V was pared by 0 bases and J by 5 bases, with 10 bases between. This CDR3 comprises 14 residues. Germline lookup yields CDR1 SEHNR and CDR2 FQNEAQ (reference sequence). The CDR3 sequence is CASSLAGGQETQYF. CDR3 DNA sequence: TGTGCCAGCAGCTTAGCGGGGGGGCAGGAGACCCAGTACTTC.

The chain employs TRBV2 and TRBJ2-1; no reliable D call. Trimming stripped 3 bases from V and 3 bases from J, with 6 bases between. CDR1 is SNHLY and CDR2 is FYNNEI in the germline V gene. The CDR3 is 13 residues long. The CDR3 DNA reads TGTGCCAGCAGTGATTCAGTCTACAATGAGCAGTTCTTC. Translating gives CASSDSVYNEQFF.